This T cell receptor beta chain was documented in a study of blood T cells in healthy people across ages. Study-wide points: A greater number of naive CD4+ cells and higher diversity distinguished long-lived donors from aged donors.

Points on this clonotype: Its antigen is unidentified.

For the second PCR, which ran for 7 to 11 cycles, a sample-barcoded 5' primer and a J-beta primer mix were used. A 12-random-nucleotide template-switch adaptor tagged each cDNA molecule. Using its own MiXCR run on the 5' RACE reads, TCRdb lists one record per CDR3 protein. Seen here are hundreds of thousands of distinct CDR3 sequences, approximately 25% observed once, and the top ten hold 8% to 10%. Samples had at least 6 million PBMCs isolated from them. CDR1 is MNHEY and CDR2 is SVGAGI in the germline V gene. V trimming: 6 bases; J trimming: 2 bases; junction bases outside the gene matches: 6. This CDR3 comprises 15 residues. The same sample was also studied in work on T cells of mothers and their children.

What was sequenced was blood. This TCR was sampled from a boy younger than 18 in good health. The chain carries TRBV6-5 and TRBJ2-5, with 10 bases aligning to TRBD2. CDR3 in amino acids: CASRDLAGVQETQYF. CDR3 nucleotide sequence: TGTGCCAGCAGAGACCTAGCGGGGGTTCAAGAGACCCAGTACTTC.